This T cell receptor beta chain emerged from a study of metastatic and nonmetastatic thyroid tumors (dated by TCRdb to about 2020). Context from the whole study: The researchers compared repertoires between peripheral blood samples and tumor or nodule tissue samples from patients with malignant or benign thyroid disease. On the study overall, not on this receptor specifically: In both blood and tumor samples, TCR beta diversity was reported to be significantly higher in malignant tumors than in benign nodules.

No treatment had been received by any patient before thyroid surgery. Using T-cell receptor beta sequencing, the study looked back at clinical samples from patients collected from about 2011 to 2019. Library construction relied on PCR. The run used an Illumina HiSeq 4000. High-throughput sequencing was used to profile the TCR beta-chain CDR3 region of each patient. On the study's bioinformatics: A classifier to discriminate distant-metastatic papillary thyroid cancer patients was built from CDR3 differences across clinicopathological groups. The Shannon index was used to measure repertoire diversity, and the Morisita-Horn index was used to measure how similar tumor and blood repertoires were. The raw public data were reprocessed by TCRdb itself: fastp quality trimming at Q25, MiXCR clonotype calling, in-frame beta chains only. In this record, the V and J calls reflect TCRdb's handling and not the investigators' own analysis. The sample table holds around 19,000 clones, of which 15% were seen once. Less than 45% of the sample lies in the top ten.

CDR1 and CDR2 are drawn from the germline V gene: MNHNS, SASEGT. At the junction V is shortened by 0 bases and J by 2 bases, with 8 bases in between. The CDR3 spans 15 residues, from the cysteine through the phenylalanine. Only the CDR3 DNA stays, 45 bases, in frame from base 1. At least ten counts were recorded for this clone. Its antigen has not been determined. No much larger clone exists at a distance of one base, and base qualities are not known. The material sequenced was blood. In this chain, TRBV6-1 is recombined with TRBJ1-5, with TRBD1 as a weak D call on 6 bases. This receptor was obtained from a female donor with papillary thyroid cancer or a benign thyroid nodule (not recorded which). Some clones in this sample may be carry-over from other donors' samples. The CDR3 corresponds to CASSEARQGNQPQHF. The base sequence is TGTGCCAGCAGTGAAGCTAGACAGGGCAATCAGCCCCAGCATTTT.